Below, 23 T cell receptor beta chains from the same sample are listed, as sequenced in a study of cytomegalovirus exposure and HLA in healthy donors. Both 60 Vbeta primers and 13 Jbeta primers went into the PCR. The protocol was immunoSEQ multiplex PCR, while the TCRdb copy is restricted to in-frame clones and leaves out a portion. The sample carries roughly 160,000 clones, around 83% recorded once. The sequenced sample was PBMCs. These TCRs come from a male donor in good health and CMV-seropositive.

The chain joins TRBV4-3 to TRBJ2-2; D gene ambiguous. This CDR3 has 15 amino acids. Trimming removed 0 bases at V and 4 bases at J, with 9 bases between. Germline CDR1 reads LGHNA; CDR2 reads YSLEER. The CDR3 region is CASSQDSLFTGELFF. For the CDR3, the DNA is TGCGCCAGCAGCCAAGATTCCCTTTTCACCGGGGAGCTGTTTTTT.

V usage is TRBV11-2 and J usage is TRBJ2-7; TRBD1 aligns across 9 bases. The CDR3 runs to 15 residues. The germline CDR1 and CDR2 sequences are SGHAT and FQNNGV. With 8 bases clipped from V and 2 bases from J, the junction kept 10 bases outside the gene matches. The CDR3 protein is CASLGPGTGPYEQYF. The CDR3 DNA reads TGTGCCAGCTTGGGGCCCGGGACAGGGCCCTACGAGCAGTACTTC.

The CDR3 region is CASSVRLAGGQETQYF. CDR3 bases: TGCGCCAGCAGCGTAAGACTAGCGGGGGGCCAAGAGACCCAGTACTTC. This chain uses TRBV5-1 with TRBJ2-5, with 13 positions matching TRBD2. The length of the CDR3 is 16 residues. Trimming cost V 4 bases and J 1 base; bases outside gene matches: 4. Germline V gene data show CDR1 as SGHRS and CDR2 as YFSETQ. The variable domain in full, with the rest retrieved from reference TRBV5-1 and TRBJ2-5, is KAGVTQTPRYLIKTRGQQVTLSCSPISGHRSVSWYQQTPGQGLQFLFEYFSETQRNKGNFPGRFSGRQFSNSRSEMNVSTLELGDSALYLCASSVRLAGGQETQYFGPGTRLLVL.

The rearrangement links TRBV27 to TRBJ1-2; TRBD1 aligns across 12 bases. Trimming removed 5 bases from V and 8 bases from J; junction bases left unmatched: 9. The length of the CDR3 is 15 residues. Germline CDR1 MNHEY, CDR2 SMNVEV (reference sequence). The DNA of the CDR3 is TGTGCCAGCAGTCCAGAAGGGACAGGGGGCAGAGGCTACACCTTC. The encoded protein is CASSPEGTGGRGYTF.

V and J are TRBV14 and TRBJ1-1, with TRBD1 matching over 9 bases. The CDR3 consists of 16 residues. The V gene end was trimmed by 4 bases and the J gene end by 0 bases; junction bases not matched to a gene: 6. Germline-derived CDR1 and CDR2 are SGHDN and FVKESK. CDR3 residues: CASSPGQGHMNTEAFF. The CDR3, as DNA: TGTGCCAGCAGCCCCGGACAGGGGCATATGAACACTGAAGCTTTCTTT.

The chain combines TRBV6-5 with TRBJ2-1; TRBD2 is a possible D gene (6 bases). CDR1 and CDR2 from the germline V gene are MNHEY and SVGAGI. The CDR3 is made up of 15 amino acids. Deletions cut 5 bases from V and 3 bases from J, with 14 bases between. DNA for the CDR3: TGTGCCAGCAGTCCCGGGACTCCGTTCTACAATGAGCAGTTCTTC. It encodes CASSPGTPFYNEQFF.

The chain uses TRBV7-9 and TRBJ1-1; possible D gene TRBD1, 6 bases. Trimming took off 8 bases at V and 6 bases at J, with 10 bases between the two ends. This CDR3 comprises 11 residues. Germline CDR1 and CDR2: SEHNR and FQNEAQ (reference sequence). The CDR3 region has the DNA TGTGCCAGCGGGGGCACACCTGAAGCTTTCTTT. Protein sequence: CASGGTPEAFF.

The chain combines TRBV18 with TRBJ2-7; D may be TRBD2 (6 bases). Per germline, CDR1 KGHSH and CDR2 LQKENI. The CDR3 runs to 17 residues. V shed 3 bases and J shed 0 bases, with 18 bases lying between them. CDR3 in amino acids: CASSPLAHTRSSYEQYF. In nucleotides, the CDR3 is TGTGCCAGCTCACCCCTAGCGCACACCCGAAGCTCCTACGAGCAGTACTTC.

This clone was seen only a few times. This chain connects TRBV5-1 to TRBJ1-2; TRBD1 is a possible D gene (6 bases). V dropped 4 bases and J dropped 6 bases, with 13 bases sitting between them. Germline values: CDR1 SGHRS, CDR2 YFSETQ. This CDR3 contains 13 residues. CDR3 nucleotide sequence: TGCGCCAGCAGCCCACACAGGGTTGATGGCTACACCTTC. Translating gives CASSPHRVDGYTF.

The chain has TRBV9 and TRBJ2-7; tentative D call: TRBD2 (6 bases). Per the germline V gene, CDR1 is SGDLS and CDR2 is YYNGEE. With 0 bases removed from V and 6 bases from J, the gap between germline ends came to 16 bases. This CDR3 spans 15 amino acids. The CDR3 loop is CASSVGGGTSREQYF. In nucleotides, the CDR3 is TGTGCCAGCAGCGTAGGTGGGGGGACCAGCCGCGAGCAGTACTTC.

This sequence joins TRBV28 and TRBJ1-2; D uncertain. V lost 2 bases to trimming and J lost 4 bases, with 5 bases between them. Germline CDR1 is MDHEN and CDR2 is SYDVKM. The CDR3 totals 12 residues. The CDR3 loop reads CASSLRGYGYTF. CDR3 DNA: TGTGCCAGCAGTTTAAGAGGCTATGGCTACACCTTC.

A few counts support this clone. The CDR3: CASSFSSYNSPLHF. CDR3 DNA sequence: TGTGCCAGCAGCTTCTCCTCCTATAATTCACCCCTCCACTTT. The chain joins TRBV7-9 to TRBJ1-6; D gene uncertain. The CDR3 is 14 amino acids. Germline V gene lookup returns CDR1 SEHNR and CDR2 FQNEAQ (reference sequence). Trimming took 3 bases from V and 0 from J, leaving 3 bases between them.

The genes are TRBV30 and TRBJ2-1; 8 bases match TRBD2. CDR1 and CDR2 from the germline V gene are GTSNPN and SVGIG (reference sequence). J gave up 8 bases and V 4 bases, and 10 bases lay outside the gene matches. The CDR3 sequence is 14 residues long. The CDR3 protein is CAWTSGLPGDEQFF. The CDR3 nucleotides read TGTGCCTGGACTAGCGGGCTTCCCGGGGATGAGCAGTTCTTC.

This clone was picked up a small number of times. This chain uses TRBV7-2 with TRBJ1-2, with 7 bases that match TRBD1. This CDR3 contains 14 residues. The V and J ends lost 1 base and 2 bases, in that order; junction bases with no gene match: 1. CDR1 and CDR2 (germline): SGHTA, FQGNSA. The CDR3 DNA sequence: TGTGCCAGCAGCTTAGTGACAGGGAACTATGGCTACACCTTC. This encodes CASSLVTGNYGYTF. The variable domain in full, with the rest retrieved from reference TRBV7-2 and TRBJ1-2, is GAGVSQSPSNKVTEKGKDVELRCDPISGHTALYWYRQSLGQGLEFLIYFQGNSAPDKSGLPSDRFSAERTGGSVSTLTIQRTQQEDSAVYLCASSLVTGNYGYTFGSGTRLTVV.

DNA of the CDR3: TGTGCCAGCAGCTTAGATAGGGGGGGGAGTGACACTGAAGCTTTCTTT. This sequence encodes CASSLDRGGSDTEAFF. This chain connects TRBV7-9 to TRBJ1-1, with D possibly being TRBD1 (6 bases). Germline V gene sequence: CDR1 SEHNR, CDR2 FQNEAQ (reference sequence). The CDR3 has 16 residues. V lost 1 base to trimming and J lost 3 bases, with 15 bases between them.

The chain is built from TRBV5-4 and TRBJ2-3; TRBD1 matches 10 bases. Germline lookup yields CDR1 SGHNT and CDR2 YYREEE (reference sequence). The CDR3 loop spans 16 amino acids. V lost 0 bases, J lost 2 bases, and 3 bases stayed unmatched. This CDR3 reads CASSLAGQGNTDTQYF. CDR3 nucleotide sequence: TGTGCCAGCAGCTTGGCGGGACAGGGGAACACAGATACGCAGTATTTT.

The gene calls are TRBV5-1 and TRBJ2-3, with 7 nucleotides matching TRBD2. V lost 4 bases and J lost 3; bases outside the gene matches: 8. Looked up from germline, CDR1 is SGHRS and CDR2 is YFSETQ. CDR3 size: 15 residues. The chain's CDR3 is CASSPPGGLTDTQYF. CDR3 DNA: TGCGCCAGCAGCCCCCCGGGGGGACTTACAGATACGCAGTATTTT.

V and J are TRBV4-2 and TRBJ2-7; 14 nucleotides align to TRBD2. The CDR3 runs 16 residues. CDR1 and CDR2 from the germline V gene are LGHNA and YNFKEQ. J gave up 4 bases and V 4 bases, and 6 bases lay outside the gene matches. Here the CDR3 reads CASSRAGTSGSYEQYF. The CDR3 region has the DNA TGTGCCAGCAGCCGGGCCGGGACTAGCGGGAGTTACGAGCAGTACTTC.

The rearrangement joins TRBV9 to TRBJ2-5; D uncertain. The CDR3 extends over 12 amino acids. Trimming took off 3 bases at V and 9 bases at J, with 12 bases between the two ends. From germline, CDR1 is SGDLS and CDR2 YYNGEE. The DNA of the CDR3 is TGTGCCAGCAGCGCCCGGCGGCTGGCCCAGTACTTC. Its translation: CASSARRLAQYF.

The J gene is TRBJ1-4, the V gene TRBV5-6, with TRBD1 matching over 9 bases. The CDR3 consists of 15 residues. The V gene's germline CDR1 is SGHDT and CDR2 YYEEEE. V trimming: 4 bases; J trimming: 8 bases; junction bases outside the gene matches: 9. The CDR3 spells CASSGGQGLAEKLFF. CDR3 nucleotide sequence: TGTGCCAGCAGCGGCGGACAGGGGTTAGCGGAAAAACTGTTTTTT.

This sequence joins TRBV30 and TRBJ2-7; D gene ambiguous. Deletions cut 0 bases from V and 2 bases from J, with 11 bases between. Germline V CDR1 and CDR2: GTSNPN, SVGIG (reference sequence). This CDR3 is built from 14 residues. In nucleotides, the CDR3 is TGTGCCTGGAGTGTGAGAGGTAACCCCTACGAGCAGTACTTC. Protein: CAWSVRGNPYEQYF.

This chain connects TRBV10-1 to TRBJ2-5; D is possibly TRBD1 (6 bases). Per the germline V gene, CDR1 is WNHNN and CDR2 is SYGVQD (reference sequence). The CDR3 is made up of 14 amino acids. Trimming left V 4 bases short and J 0 bases short, with 9 bases between. This chain's CDR3 is CASSAGQYQETQYF. CDR3 bases: TGCGCCAGCAGTGCCGGACAGTACCAAGAGACCCAGTACTTC.

The chain recombines TRBV5-1 with TRBJ1-1; 9 bases fit TRBD1. CDR3 size: 17 residues. Unmatched junction bases numbered 10, after V lost 2 bases and J lost 2 bases. CDR1 SGHRS and CDR2 YFSETQ come from the germline V gene. Written as DNA, the CDR3 is TGCGCCAGCAGCTTCCACGACAGGGGGAAACTCAACACTGAAGCTTTCTTT. It yields the protein CASSFHDRGKLNTEAFF.